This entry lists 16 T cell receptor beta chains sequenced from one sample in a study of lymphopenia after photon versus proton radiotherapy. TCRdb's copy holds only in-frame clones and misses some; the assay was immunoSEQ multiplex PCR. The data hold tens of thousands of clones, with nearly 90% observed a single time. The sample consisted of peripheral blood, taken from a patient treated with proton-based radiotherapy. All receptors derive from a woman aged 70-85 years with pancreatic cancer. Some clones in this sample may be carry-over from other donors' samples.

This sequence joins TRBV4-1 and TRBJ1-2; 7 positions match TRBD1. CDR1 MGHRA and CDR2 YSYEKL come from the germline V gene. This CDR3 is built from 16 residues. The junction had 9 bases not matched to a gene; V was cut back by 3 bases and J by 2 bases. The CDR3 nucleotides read TGCGCCAGCAGCCAGCAACCGGGACAGAGCAACTATGGCTACACCTTC. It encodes CASSQQPGQSNYGYTF.

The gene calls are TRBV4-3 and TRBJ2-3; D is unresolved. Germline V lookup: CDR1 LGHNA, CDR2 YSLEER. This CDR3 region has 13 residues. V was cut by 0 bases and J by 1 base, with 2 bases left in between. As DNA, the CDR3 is TGCGCCAGCAGCCAAGATCGCACAGATACGCAGTATTTT. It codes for CASSQDRTDTQYF.

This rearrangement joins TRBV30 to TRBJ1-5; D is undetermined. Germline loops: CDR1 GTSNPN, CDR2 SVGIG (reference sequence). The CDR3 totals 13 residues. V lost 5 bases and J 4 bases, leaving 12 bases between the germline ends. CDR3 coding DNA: TGTGCCTGGGACAACGGCGGGAATCAGCCCCAGCATTTT. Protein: CAWDNGGNQPQHF.

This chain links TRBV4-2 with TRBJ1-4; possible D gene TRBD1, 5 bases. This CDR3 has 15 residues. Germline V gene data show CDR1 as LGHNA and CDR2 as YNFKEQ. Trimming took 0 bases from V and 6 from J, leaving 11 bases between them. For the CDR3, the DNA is TGTGCCAGCAGCCAAGATCTGGGGGAATATGAAAAACTGTTTTTT. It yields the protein CASSQDLGEYEKLFF.

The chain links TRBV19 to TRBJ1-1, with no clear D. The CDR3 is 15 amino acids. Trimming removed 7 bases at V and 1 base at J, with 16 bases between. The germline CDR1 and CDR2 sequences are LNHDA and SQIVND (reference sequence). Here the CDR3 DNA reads TGTGCCAGTAACCCCCCGTATAGAAGGAACACTGAAGCTTTCTTT. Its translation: CASNPPYRRNTEAFF.

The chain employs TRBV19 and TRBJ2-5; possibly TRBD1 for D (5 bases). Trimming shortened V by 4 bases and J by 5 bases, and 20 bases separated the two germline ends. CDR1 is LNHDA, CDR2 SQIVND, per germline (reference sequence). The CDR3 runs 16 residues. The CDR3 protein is CASSTGLGRALETQYF. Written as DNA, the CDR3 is TGTGCCAGTAGTACCGGATTGGGCAGGGCCTTGGAGACCCAGTACTTC.

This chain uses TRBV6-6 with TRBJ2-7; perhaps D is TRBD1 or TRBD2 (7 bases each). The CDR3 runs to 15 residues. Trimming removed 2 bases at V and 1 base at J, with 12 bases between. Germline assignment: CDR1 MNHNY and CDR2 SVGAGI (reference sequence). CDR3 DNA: TGTGCCAGCAGTTACCCGGGGGGACAGTCCTACGAGCAGTACTTC. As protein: CASSYPGGQSYEQYF.

The CDR3 spells CASGQGSVTGELFF. The CDR3 DNA follows: TGTGCCAGCGGACAGGGCTCGGTCACCGGGGAGCTGTTTTTT. V usage is TRBV19 and J usage is TRBJ2-2; TRBD1 matches 8 bases. CDR1 and CDR2 from the germline V gene are LNHDA and SQIVND (reference sequence). This CDR3 is built from 14 residues. V lost 9 bases and J lost 4; bases outside the gene matches: 7.

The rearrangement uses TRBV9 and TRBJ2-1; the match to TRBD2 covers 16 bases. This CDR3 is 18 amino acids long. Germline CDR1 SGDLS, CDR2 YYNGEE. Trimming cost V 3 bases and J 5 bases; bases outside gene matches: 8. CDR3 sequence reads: CASSGGTSGRASHNEQFF. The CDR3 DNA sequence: TGTGCCAGCAGCGGGGGGACTAGCGGGAGGGCCAGTCACAATGAGCAGTTCTTC.

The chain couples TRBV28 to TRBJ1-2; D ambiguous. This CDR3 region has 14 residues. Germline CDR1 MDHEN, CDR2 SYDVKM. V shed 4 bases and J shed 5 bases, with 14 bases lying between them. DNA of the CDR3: TGTGCCAGCAGTTCGCCGACTATATCATATGGCTACACCTTC. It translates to CASSSPTISYGYTF.

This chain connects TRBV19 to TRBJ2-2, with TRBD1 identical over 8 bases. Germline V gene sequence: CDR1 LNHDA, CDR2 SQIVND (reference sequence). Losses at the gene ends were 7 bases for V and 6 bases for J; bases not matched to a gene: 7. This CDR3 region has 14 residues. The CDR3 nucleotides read TGTGCCAGTAACCCGACAGGGGCGGCCGGGGAGCTGTTTTTT. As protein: CASNPTGAAGELFF.

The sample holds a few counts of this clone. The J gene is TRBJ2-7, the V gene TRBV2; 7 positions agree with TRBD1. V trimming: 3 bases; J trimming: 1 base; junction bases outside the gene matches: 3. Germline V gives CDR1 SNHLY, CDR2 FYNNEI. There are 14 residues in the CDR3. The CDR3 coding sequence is TGTGCCAGCAGTGATCACAGGGGTTCCTACGAGCAGTACTTC. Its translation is CASSDHRGSYEQYF.

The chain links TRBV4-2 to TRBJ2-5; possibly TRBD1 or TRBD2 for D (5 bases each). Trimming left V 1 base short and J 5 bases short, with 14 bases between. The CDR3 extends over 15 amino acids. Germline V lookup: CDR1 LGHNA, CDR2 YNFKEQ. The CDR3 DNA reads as TGTGCCAGCAGCCAAGGCGGATCGGGGCTCGAGACCCAGTACTTC. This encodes CASSQGGSGLETQYF.

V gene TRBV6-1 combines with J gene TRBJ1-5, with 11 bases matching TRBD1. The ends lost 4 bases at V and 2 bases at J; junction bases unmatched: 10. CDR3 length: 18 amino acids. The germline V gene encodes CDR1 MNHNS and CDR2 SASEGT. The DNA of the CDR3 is TGTGCCAGCAGTGGCCGGACAGGGGGCAGCTATGGCAATCAGCCCCAGCATTTT. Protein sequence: CASSGRTGGSYGNQPQHF.

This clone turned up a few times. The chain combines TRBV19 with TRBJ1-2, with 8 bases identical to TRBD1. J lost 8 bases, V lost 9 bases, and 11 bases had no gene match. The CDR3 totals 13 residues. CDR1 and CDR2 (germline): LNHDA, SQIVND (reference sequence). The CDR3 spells CASGFSDRAGYTF. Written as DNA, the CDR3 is TGTGCCAGCGGGTTCTCGGACAGGGCAGGCTACACCTTC.

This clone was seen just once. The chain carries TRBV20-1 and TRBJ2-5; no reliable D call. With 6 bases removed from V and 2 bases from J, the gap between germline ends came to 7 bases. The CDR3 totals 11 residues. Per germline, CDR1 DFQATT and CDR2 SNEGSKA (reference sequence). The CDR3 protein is CSALIQETQYF. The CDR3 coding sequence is TGCAGTGCACTCATACAAGAGACCCAGTACTTC.